These 8 T cell receptor beta chains were sequenced from one sample in a study of T-cell reconstitution after alpha-beta-depleted transplantation in children. Library preparation (for TCRbeta) was performed with unique molecular identifiers. TCRdb redid the calling of the PCR reads with MiXCR, one entry per CDR3 protein. Of about 980,000 distinct CDR3 sequences in the sample, roughly 31% are singletons; the top ten hold 25% to 35%. The specimen comprised PBMCs, mostly from graft donor cells, sampled 360 days after TCRalphabeta/CD19-depleted stem cell transplant. The source of these receptors is a boy in the first two years of life who had a stem cell transplant for SCID, so the T cells may come from the graft donor.

This chain uses TRBV4-3 with TRBJ2-1; TRBD2 matches at 14 bases. Germline V gene lookup returns CDR1 LGHNA and CDR2 YSLEER. The CDR3 totals 16 residues. V gave up 1 base and J gave up 8 bases; unmatched junction bases: 4. CDR3 DNA: TGCGCCAGCAGCCAAGTGACTAGCGGGGGGGCCCATGAGCAGTTCTTC. Residues: CASSQVTSGGAHEQFF.

This chain joins TRBV19 and TRBJ2-7; no clear D. Trimming took off 5 bases at V and 5 bases at J, with 19 bases between the two ends. Germline assignment: CDR1 LNHDA and CDR2 SQIVND (reference sequence). The CDR3 totals 15 residues. CDR3 residues: CASSLRTGVLDEQYF. The CDR3, as DNA: TGTGCCAGTAGTCTCCGGACCGGTGTCCTAGACGAGCAGTACTTC. Together with reference TRBV19 and TRBJ2-7, the CDR3 gives the full variable domain: DGGITQSPKYLFRKEGQNVTLSCEQNLNHDAMYWYRQDPGQGLRLIYYSQIVNDFQKGDIAEGYSVSREKKESFPLTVTSAQKNPTAFYLCASSLRTGVLDEQYFGPGTRLTVT.

The V gene is TRBV2, the J gene TRBJ2-1; D is perhaps TRBD1 or TRBD2 (5 bases each). The CDR3 runs 16 residues. The germline CDR1 and CDR2 sequences are SNHLY and FYNNEI. Trimming shortened V by 7 bases and J by 2 bases, and 18 bases separated the two germline ends. The CDR3 region has the DNA TGTGCCAGCACTCGAATGGGGGTAGCAGCCTACAATGAGCAGTTCTTC. Translated, it gives CASTRMGVAAYNEQFF.

This clonotype occurred a few times. The chain is built from TRBV6-1 and TRBJ2-3; 12 bases fit TRBD2. The germline V gene has CDR1 MNHNS and CDR2 SASEGT. The V gene end was trimmed by 6 bases and the J gene end by 2 bases; junction bases not matched to a gene: 6. This CDR3 has 16 amino acids. The CDR3 nucleotides read TGTGCCAGCAGAACCCGGACTAGCGGGACCACAGATACGCAGTATTTT. Translating it yields CASRTRTSGTTDTQYF.

V and J are TRBV6-5 and TRBJ2-7, with 8 bases that match TRBD2. J gave up 6 bases and V 0 bases, and 10 bases lay outside the gene matches. Germline assignment: CDR1 MNHEY and CDR2 SVGAGI. The CDR3 has 16 residues. CDR3 sequence: CASSYSTGGAGGEQYF. As DNA, the CDR3 is TGTGCCAGCAGTTACTCTACCGGGGGGGCGGGGGGCGAGCAGTACTTC.

The gene calls are TRBV14 and TRBJ2-5; D is uncertain. The CDR3 spans 15 residues. The germline CDR1 and CDR2 sequences are SGHDN and FVKESK. V was cut by 3 bases and J by 0 bases, with 11 bases left in between. CDR3 residues: CASSHPGWYQETQYF. The CDR3 DNA reads TGTGCCAGCAGCCACCCGGGCTGGTACCAAGAGACCCAGTACTTC.

The chain combines TRBV12-3 or TRBV12-4 with TRBJ2-3; 7 nucleotides line up with TRBD1. V shed 0 bases and J 0 bases; nucleotides not matched to a gene: 3. The CDR3 has 16 residues. This CDR3 is CASSLAARGSTDTQYF. The CDR3, as DNA: TGTGCCAGCAGTTTAGCCGCCAGGGGGAGCACAGATACGCAGTATTTT.

The CDR3 protein is CSAMTTYEQYF. CDR3 nucleotides: TGCAGTGCTATGACAACCTACGAGCAGTACTTC. The chain carries TRBV20-1 and TRBJ2-7; D gene ambiguous. Germline loops: CDR1 DFQATT, CDR2 SNEGSKA (reference sequence). This CDR3 contains 11 residues. Trimming shortened V by 4 bases and J by 2 bases, and 6 bases separated the two germline ends.